This record concerns one T cell receptor beta chain sequence. Its antigen remains unidentified. Researchers used genomic DNA as the template to profile TCR beta VDJ and CDR3. TCRdb recomputed calls from the reads with MiXCR, one row per CDR3 protein. The table includes 150,000 to 200,000 distinct CDR3 sequences, roughly 40% detected once. Trimming at V came to 4 bases and at J to 4 bases, leaving 5 bases not matched to a gene. This CDR3 contains 15 residues. Germline loops: CDR1 KGHDR, CDR2 SFDVKD. This sample stems from a study of CD8+CD57+ T cells in acquired aplastic anemia. Study summary: On average, sorted CD4+ and CD8+ cells gave approximately 3.1 ug of DNA. Healthy donors gave approximately 10 million reads on average for CD4+ cells.

Overall study findings and caveats: Between the patient and control groups, CD8+ Simpson's diversity did not differ significantly. It was found that nearly 30 CD8+ CDR3 sequences were shared between patients and controls.

The clonotype was recovered from a human donor in good health. Sequenced: sorted CD4+, CD8+, or CD8+CD57+ T cells (not recorded which) from PBMCs. The genes are TRBV24-1 and TRBJ1-5; TRBD1 matches at 8 bases. Written as DNA, the CDR3 is TGTGCCACCAGTGACCTCGGACAGGGAAATCAGCCCCAGCATTTT. Translated: CATSDLGQGNQPQHF.